One TCR beta chain is described in this entry. Its antigen remains unidentified. The data were taken from a study of T cell repertoires in cytomegalovirus infection. In the study overall: CMV infection together with matching HLA type was indicated by public TCR beta signatures. Whole-study findings and limits: Cumulative frequency (of public TCR beta family members) identified carriers of CMV plus the relevant HLA.

Using its own MiXCR run on the reads, TCRdb lists one record per CDR3 protein. The top ten hold about 11% of the sample, which has 310,000 or so distinct CDR3 sequences, 15% to 20% seen once. Material for sequencing was PBMCs. The receptor's source is a human donor in good health (CMV status not recorded). Some clones in this sample may be carry-over from other donors' samples.

CDR3 DNA sequence: TGCGCCAGCAGCCAAGGCCAGACGGCTGGGGCCAACGTCCTGACTTTC. This codes for CASSQGQTAGANVLTF. V is TRBV4-1 and J is TRBJ2-6; D is unclear. Trimming left V 1 base short and J 2 bases short, with 9 bases between. Germline CDR1 reads MGHRA; CDR2 reads YSYEKL. This CDR3 is built from 16 residues.